These 6 T cell receptor beta chains were sequenced from one sample in a study of control samples from healthy donors and cancer patients. Measured with immunoSEQ multiplex PCR; TCRdb has only the in-frame clones, and not every one. This sample yields about 150,000 clones, of which just under 95% are seen a single time; around 5.4% belongs to the top ten. The material sequenced was blood. The receptors stem from a man between 35 and 55 years old in good health.

The chain joins TRBV27 to TRBJ1-1, with 7 bases identical to TRBD1. The germline CDR1 and CDR2 sequences are MNHEY and SMNVEV (reference sequence). Germline trimming cut 5 bases from V and 0 bases from J; bases unmatched to any gene: 3. The CDR3 length is 14 residues. The CDR3 region is CASSPDRLNTEAFF. CDR3 DNA: TGTGCCAGCAGTCCGGACAGGCTGAACACTGAAGCTTTCTTT.

The rearrangement joins TRBV11-2 to TRBJ2-7; TRBD2 might be the D (6 bases). Germline assignment: CDR1 SGHAT and CDR2 FQNNGV. The V gene lost 1 base and the J gene lost 4 bases, with 14 bases spanning the gap. This CDR3 is built from 15 residues. As DNA, the CDR3 is TGTGCCAGCAGCTTAGTGAGTGACGGACTATACGAGCAGTACTTC. Protein sequence: CASSLVSDGLYEQYF.

V and J are TRBV5-1 and TRBJ2-1; 7 bases align to TRBD2. Looked up from germline, CDR1 is SGHRS and CDR2 is YFSETQ. CDR3 length: 13 residues. V was clipped by 5 bases and J by 7 bases; unmatched bases: 6. The CDR3 nucleotides read TGCGCCAGCAGGGGGGGAGGGCCAAATGAGCAGTTCTTC. Its translation: CASRGGGPNEQFF.

This clone was seen a single time. V usage is TRBV7-2 and J usage is TRBJ2-5, with 13 bases aligning to TRBD2. V trimming: 4 bases; J trimming: 1 base; junction bases outside the gene matches: 9. Germline CDR1 and CDR2: SGHTA and FQGNSA. The CDR3 is 18 amino acids. In DNA, the CDR3 is TGTGCCAGCAGCTGGTGGACTAGCGGGAGTTGGTTCCAAGAGACCCAGTACTTC. Residues: CASSWWTSGSWFQETQYF.

The gene calls are TRBV10-2 and TRBJ2-3; 7 positions match TRBD2. CDR1 and CDR2 (germline): WSHSY, SAAADI. J gave up 1 base and V 10 bases, and 5 bases lay outside the gene matches. The CDR3 spans 13 residues. The DNA for the CDR3 is TGCGCCACGGGGCTAGCGGGCACAGATACGCAGTATTTT. Translated, it gives CATGLAGTDTQYF.

The chain uses TRBV30 and TRBJ1-5, with 7 positions matching TRBD1. The CDR3 covers 13 residues. Looked up from germline, CDR1 is GTSNPN and CDR2 is SVGIG (reference sequence). Trimming took 1 base from V and 4 from J; bases not matched to a gene: 1. The CDR3 loop reads CAWSGQGNQPQHF. CDR3 nucleotides: TGTGCCTGGAGTGGACAGGGAAATCAGCCCCAGCATTTT.